Here is one T cell receptor (beta chain) with its context. This sample is part of a study of T cell changes during pregnancy in multiple sclerosis. Generated by immunoSEQ multiplex PCR, the TCRdb table keeps only in-frame clones and is missing some. This table has 57,000 or so clones, just over 90% appearing once. Source: peripheral blood, taken in the second trimester of pregnancy. The receptor was derived from a female donor with multiple sclerosis, enrolled in a pregnancy study.

The CDR3 nucleotides read TGTGCCAGCAGCTTCCCAGGGGAGGGTGGCTACACCTTC. This gives the protein CASSFPGEGGYTF. The gene calls are TRBV7-3 and TRBJ1-2, with a possible D match to TRBD1 (6 bases). Per the germline V gene, CDR1 is SGHTA and CDR2 is FQGTGA. The CDR3 is 13 amino acids. Trimming removed 3 bases from V and 7 bases from J, with 12 bases in between.